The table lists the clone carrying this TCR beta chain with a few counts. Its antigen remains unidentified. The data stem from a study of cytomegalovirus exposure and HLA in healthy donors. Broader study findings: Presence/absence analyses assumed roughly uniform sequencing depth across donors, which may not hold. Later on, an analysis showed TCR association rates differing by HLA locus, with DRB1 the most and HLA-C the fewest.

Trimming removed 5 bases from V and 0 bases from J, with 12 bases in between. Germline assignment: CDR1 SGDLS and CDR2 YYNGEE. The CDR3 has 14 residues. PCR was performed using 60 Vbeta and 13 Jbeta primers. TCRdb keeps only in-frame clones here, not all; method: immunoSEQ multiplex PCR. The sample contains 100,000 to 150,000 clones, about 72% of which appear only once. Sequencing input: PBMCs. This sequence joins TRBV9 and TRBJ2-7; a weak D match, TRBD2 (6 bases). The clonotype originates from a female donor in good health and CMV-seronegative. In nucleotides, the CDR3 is TGTGCCAGCAGTTATAGCGGCAACTCCTACGAGCAGTACTTC. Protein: CASSYSGNSYEQYF.